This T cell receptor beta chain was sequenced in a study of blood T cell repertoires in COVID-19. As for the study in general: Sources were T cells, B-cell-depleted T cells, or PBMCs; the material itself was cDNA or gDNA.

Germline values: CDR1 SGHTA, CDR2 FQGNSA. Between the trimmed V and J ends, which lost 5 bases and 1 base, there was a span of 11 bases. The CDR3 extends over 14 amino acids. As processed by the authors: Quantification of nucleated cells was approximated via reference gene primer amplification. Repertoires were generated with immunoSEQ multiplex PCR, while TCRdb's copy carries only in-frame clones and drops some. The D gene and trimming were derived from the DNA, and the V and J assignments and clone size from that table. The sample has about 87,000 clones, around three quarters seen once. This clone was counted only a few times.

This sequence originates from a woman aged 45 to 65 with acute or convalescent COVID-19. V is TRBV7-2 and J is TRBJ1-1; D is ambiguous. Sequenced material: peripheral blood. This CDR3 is CASSPGATNTEAFF. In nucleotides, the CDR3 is TGTGCCAGCAGCCCCGGAGCAACGAACACTGAAGCTTTCTTT.